The rows below give T cell receptor beta chains drawn from one sample of a study of blood T cells in healthy people across ages. MiXCR, run by TCRdb on the 5' RACE reads, gives a single entry per CDR3 protein. The table lists roughly 680,000 distinct CDR3 sequences, approximately 50% of them singletons. The sample was blood. The receptors shown here come from a woman in her sixties in good health. The conserved cysteine and the conserved F or W are not part of the CDR3 here. Each record gives: V gene, clone size, J gene, CDR3 protein. Expanded clones are given a class, and other clones once, few, many or no size at all.

V: TRBV7-2; size: .; J: TRBJ2-5; CDR3: ASSFVSFGEQY
V: TRBV20-1; size: .; J: TRBJ2-7; CDR3: SAYGGGAYEQY
V: TRBV28; size: few; J: TRBJ2-7; CDR3: ASSLKGLGSYEQY
V: TRBV5-5; size: .; J: TRBJ2-7; CDR3: ASSWGTDEQY
V: TRBV25-1; size: few; J: TRBJ2-7; CDR3: ASSGGWGGETSYEQY
V: TRBV7-2; size: .; J: TRBJ1-5; CDR3: ASSKSNNQPQH
V: TRBV4-3; size: once; J: TRBJ1-4; CDR3: ASSQDETGRGEKLF
V: TRBV11-2; size: .; J: TRBJ1-5; CDR3: ASSLAGGGRPQH
V: TRBV7-2; size: .; J: TRBJ2-1; CDR3: ASSLGGTGKREQF
V: TRBV7-3; size: few; J: TRBJ2-1; CDR3: ASSPKGFEYNEQF
V: TRBV7-9; size: .; J: .; CDR3: ASSPLGRSETQY
V: TRBV3-1; size: .; J: TRBJ2-5; CDR3: ASSQGTSGRSQETQY
V: TRBV15; size: few; J: TRBJ1-2; CDR3: ATSRARGQNYGYT
V: TRBV12-3/TRBV12-4; size: few; J: TRBJ2-1; CDR3: ASSDNEQF
V: TRBV7-9; size: .; J: TRBJ2-4; CDR3: ASSLEFGGGIQY
V: TRBV7-2; size: .; J: TRBJ1-4; CDR3: ASSPRTEAKLF
V: TRBV4-3; size: few; J: TRBJ2-6; CDR3: ASSQVGQGPGANVLT
V: TRBV7-2; size: few; J: TRBJ2-7; CDR3: ASRSDSSEQY
V: TRBV7-2; size: .; J: TRBJ2-2; CDR3: ASSLQGTGELF
V: TRBV29-1; size: few; J: TRBJ2-4; CDR3: SGLRGAKNIQY
V: TRBV29-1; size: many; J: TRBJ1-2; CDR3: SAVQGEGYYGYT
V: TRBV20-1; size: .; J: TRBJ2-2; CDR3: SARGSGELF
V: TRBV6-2/TRBV6-3; size: .; J: .; CDR3: VSSRTGTGDYEQY
V: TRBV15; size: few; J: TRBJ1-1; CDR3: ATSKPGQGRSEAF
V: TRBV11-2; size: .; J: TRBJ1-4; CDR3: ASSQRQGFGEKLF
V: TRBV5-1; size: once; J: TRBJ2-7; CDR3: ASSMGGTGGNEQY
V: TRBV5-1; size: .; J: TRBJ2-2; CDR3: ASSFTGTPIFNGELF
V: TRBV7-9; size: few; J: TRBJ2-1; CDR3: ASSYGTPFREQF
V: TRBV7-3; size: .; J: TRBJ2-3; CDR3: ASSFRLAGVDTDTQY
V: TRBV2; size: .; J: TRBJ1-5; CDR3: ASDQTGFLGQPQH
V: TRBV7-2; size: .; J: TRBJ1-2; CDR3: ASSLDRTNYGYT
V: TRBV2; size: .; J: TRBJ2-7; CDR3: ASRDAVTVDYEQY
V: TRBV10-3; size: few; J: TRBJ1-2; CDR3: AISEEVAGYT
V: TRBV12-3/TRBV12-4; size: .; J: TRBJ1-5; CDR3: ASSPTGGSGNQPQH
V: TRBV7-2; size: .; J: TRBJ1-1; CDR3: ASSFLLRDSLTTEAF
V: TRBV20-1; size: .; J: .; CDR3: SKLSAPSSYNEQY
V: TRBV28; size: .; J: TRBJ2-7; CDR3: ASSASAAGGPYEQY